This T cell receptor (beta chain) is drawn from a study of metastatic and nonmetastatic thyroid tumors. TCRdb re-called the PCR reads via MiXCR. In the table there are approximately 17,000 clones, around a quarter of which are singletons. Patients had received no treatment of any kind before thyroid surgery. In germline, CDR1 is SGHTA, CDR2 FQGTGA. This CDR3 contains 17 residues. After removal of 5 bases from V and 2 bases from J, the junction contained 10 bases not matched to a gene. The sample consisted of adjacent normal tissue. The receptor's source is a female donor with papillary thyroid cancer or a benign thyroid nodule (not recorded which). Some clones in this sample may be carry-over from other donors' samples. This rearrangement joins TRBV7-3 to TRBJ2-2; 8 bases are a match to TRBD2. The DNA for the CDR3 is TGTGCCAGCAGCCCCCCGGCGGGAGGCCCAAACACCGGGGAGCTGTTTTTT. It yields the protein CASSPPAGGPNTGELFF.